The entry below gives a single T cell receptor beta chain sequence along with its context. The sample is drawn from a study of blood T cell repertoires in COVID-19. V was shortened by 5 bases and J by 7 bases, with 9 bases between the two germline ends. Germline loops: CDR1 SGHAT, CDR2 FQDESV (reference sequence). CDR3 length: 12 amino acids. The method was immunoSEQ multiplex PCR; TCRdb's version includes in-frame clones alone and lacks a portion of them. The table lists over 10,000 clones, approximately 80% of them singletons. Sequencing was carried out using peripheral blood. The chain employs TRBV11-1 and TRBJ2-1; a weak D match, TRBD2 (6 bases). This clonotype was sampled from a man older than 75 with acute or convalescent COVID-19. The CDR3 spells CASSHRGNEQFF. As DNA, the CDR3 is TGTGCCAGCAGCCATCGGGGGAATGAGCAGTTCTTC.